This TCR beta chain was documented in a study of metastatic and nonmetastatic thyroid tumors. This clone has a handful of counts. Antigen specificity is unknown. Original data processing: A classifier of distant metastasis in papillary thyroid cancer was built from CDR3 differences (across clinicopathological groups). TCRdb used MiXCR to call clones anew from the PCR reads. The V and J calls were not made by the authors but by TCRdb's processing. This table has some 55,000 clones, 25% to 30% appearing once. Per germline, CDR1 MNHNS and CDR2 SASEGT. The V gene lost 9 bases and the J gene lost 0 bases, with 9 bases spanning the gap. The CDR3 sequence is 13 residues long. Treatment of any kind had been given to no patient before thyroid surgery. Study-wide results and caveats: Across blood and tumor, TCR beta diversity in malignant thyroid tumors was reportedly significantly higher than in benign nodules.

The sample taken for sequencing was blood. J is TRBJ2-1 and V is TRBV6-1; D is undetermined. The clonotype was recovered from a female donor with papillary thyroid cancer or a benign thyroid nodule (not recorded which). Some clones in this sample may be carry-over from other donors' samples. As DNA, the CDR3 is TGTGCCAGTTCTCTTAGCTCCTACAATGAGCAGTTCTTC. Its protein is CASSLSSYNEQFF.